One TCR beta chain is described in this entry. As yet, its antigen is unknown. Clones were sequenced by immunoSEQ multiplex PCR, and TCRdb holds only the in-frame ones, with some missing. The sample yields roughly 500,000 clones, about 76% seen once. This sample stems from a study of shared clonotypes between healthy human individuals. On the study more broadly: With ages of 18 to 49, the donors were two women and a few men. Points from the study as a whole: Sample collection involved blood only; tissue repertoires are likely different.

The CDR3 spans 17 residues. V dropped 0 bases and J dropped 1 base, with 11 bases sitting between them. CDR1 is SGHRS, CDR2 YFSETQ, per germline. The rearrangement joins TRBV5-1 to TRBJ2-6; maybe TRBD2 (5 bases). Sequencing input: PBMCs. This TCR was recovered from a woman between 35 and 50 years old in good health. Some clones in this sample may be carry-over from other donors' samples. The CDR3 loop is CASSLDGRGSGANVLTF. The CDR3 DNA follows: TGCGCCAGCAGCTTGGATGGGAGAGGGTCTGGGGCCAACGTCCTGACTTTC.